These 23 T cell receptor beta chains came from one sample sequenced in a study of T-cell reconstitution after alpha-beta-depleted transplantation in children. Unique molecular identifiers were built into the TCRbeta library. Each CDR3 protein is one row after TCRdb ran MiXCR on the PCR reads. This sample carries 600,000 to 700,000 distinct CDR3 sequences, around 17% of them seen once, and the ten largest clones take 0.8% to 1.1%. The material sequenced was PBMCs from the stem cell graft donor, taken from the stem cell graft. These TCRs come from a human donor who donated a stem cell graft to a child with acute myeloid leukemia.

This clonotype has ten or more counts. The chain recombines TRBV11-2 with TRBJ2-7; 7 bases agree with TRBD1. J was trimmed by 3 bases and V by 5 bases; bases with no gene match: 7. This CDR3 is 14 amino acids long. CDR1 and CDR2 from the germline V gene are SGHAT and FQNNGV. CDR3 loop: CASSPPGQNYEQYV. CDR3 nucleotides: TGTGCCAGCAGCCCCCCGGGACAGAACTACGAGCAGTACGTC.

The J gene is TRBJ1-4, the V gene TRBV11-2, with no clear D. Per germline, CDR1 SGHAT and CDR2 FQNNGV. CDR3 length: 14 amino acids. V was cut by 2 bases and J by 4 bases, with 8 bases left in between. The CDR3 coding sequence is TGTGCCAGCAGCTTATGGGGTATTAATGAAAAACTGTTTTTT. This codes for CASSLWGINEKLFF. Using reference TRBV11-2 and TRBJ1-4 for the parts outside the CDR3, the full variable domain is EAGVAQSPRYKIIEKRQSVAFWCNPISGHATLYWYQQILGQGPKLLIQFQNNGVVDDSQLPKDRFSAERLKGVDSTLKIQPAKLEDSAVYLCASSLWGINEKLFFGSGTQLSVL.

This clonotype showed up just a few times. The V and J genes are TRBV6-2 or TRBV6-3 and TRBJ2-1; 9 nucleotides match TRBD1. This CDR3 has 15 residues. Germline assignment: CDR1 MNHEY and CDR2 SVGEGT. V gave up 0 bases and J gave up 4 bases; unmatched junction bases: 1. The CDR3 bases are TGTGCCAGCAGTTACTCCGGGACAGGGTACAATGAGCAGTTCTTC. Protein product: CASSYSGTGYNEQFF.

The sample holds many counts of this clonotype. The rearrangement links TRBV29-1 to TRBJ2-1, with 11 bases matching TRBD2. This CDR3 is built from 17 residues. Germline loops: CDR1 SQVTM, CDR2 ANQGSEA. The V segment lost 2 bases and the J segment 0 bases; nucleotides outside the gene matches: 6. The CDR3 region is CSVELLAGESSYNEQFF. Here the CDR3 DNA reads TGCAGCGTTGAACTACTAGCGGGGGAGTCCTCCTACAATGAGCAGTTCTTC.

This chain links TRBV11-2 with TRBJ2-2; D call uncertain. Trimming stripped 6 bases from V and 3 bases from J, with 8 bases between. Germline V CDR1 and CDR2: SGHAT, FQNNGV. The CDR3 sequence is 13 residues long. This CDR3 reads CASRVLDTGELFF. CDR3 nucleotide sequence: TGTGCCAGCAGGGTCCTAGACACCGGGGAGCTGTTTTTT.

Ten or more counts support this clonotype. The genes are TRBV12-3 or TRBV12-4 and TRBJ1-1, with D unresolved. The V and J ends lost 7 bases and 9 bases respectively, with 12 bases between them. The length of the CDR3 is 11 residues. The CDR3 loop reads CASTPGGQAFF. For the CDR3, the DNA is TGTGCCAGCACCCCGGGTGGGCAAGCTTTCTTT.

Many counts were recorded for this clonotype. This sequence joins TRBV7-2 and TRBJ1-2, with TRBD1 identical over 8 bases. Germline V gene data show CDR1 as SGHTA and CDR2 as FQGNSA. The CDR3 runs 15 residues. With 6 bases clipped from V and 5 bases from J, the junction kept 11 bases outside the gene matches. CDR3 amino acids: CASRPTVDRAYGYTF. In DNA, the CDR3 is TGTGCCAGCAGACCCACCGTGGACAGGGCTTATGGCTACACCTTC.

This clonotype was found many times. This chain joins TRBV29-1 and TRBJ1-1; D is ambiguous. V was clipped by 8 bases and J by 3 bases, with 4 bases between them. The germline V gene encodes CDR1 SQVTM and CDR2 ANQGSEA. This CDR3 has 9 residues. The CDR3 reads CSRDTEAFF. The DNA of the CDR3 is TGCAGCCGGGACACTGAAGCTTTCTTT.

As regards this clonotype: A much bigger clone sits one base away, suggesting this may be a read error. The chain uses TRBV20-1 and TRBJ1-5; possibly TRBD1 for D (6 bases). This CDR3 spans 17 amino acids. Germline loops: CDR1 DFQATT, CDR2 SNEGSKA (reference sequence). CDR3 bases: TGCTGTGCCCCGCCGGGTACAGGGCCCGGAAGCAATCAGCCCCAGCATTTT. Translation gives CCAPPGTGPGSNQPQHF.

This clonotype showed up just a few times. This chain uses TRBV29-1 with TRBJ2-7; the D is unclear. V dropped 5 bases and J dropped 0 bases, with 11 bases sitting between them. The CDR3 totals 13 residues. In germline, CDR1 is SQVTM, CDR2 ANQGSEA. CDR3 bases: TGCAGCGTTACTCGGACGACCTCCTACGAGCAGTACTTC. This translates into CSVTRTTSYEQYF.

Worth noting for this clonotype: The junction does not match germline at one end; this may be a read error. The chain has TRBV20-1 and TRBJ2-1, with 9 bases identical to TRBD2. The CDR3 contains 16 residues. Germline lookup yields CDR1 DFQATT and CDR2 SNEGSKA (reference sequence). The CDR3 is CSAASGIAGVYNEQLF. In nucleotides, the CDR3 is TGCAGTGCAGCCTCAGGCATAGCGGGGGTTTACAATGAGCAGCTCTTC.

This clonotype showed up just once. CDR3: CASAWGRTSAYQETQYF. Written as DNA, the CDR3 is TGTGCTAGTGCCTGGGGCCGGACTAGCGCGTACCAAGAGACCCAGTACTTC. The chain joins TRBV12-5 to TRBJ2-5; TRBD2 aligns across 9 bases. V shed 7 bases and J 0 bases; nucleotides not matched to a gene: 12. The CDR3 extends over 17 amino acids. Germline CDR1 is LGHNT and CDR2 is FRNRAP.

Ten or more counts support this clonotype. The chain uses TRBV20-1 and TRBJ1-1; D call uncertain. The germline CDR1 and CDR2 sequences are DFQATT and SNEGSKA (reference sequence). The V and J ends lost 4 bases and 8 bases respectively, with 17 bases between them. The CDR3 extends over 13 amino acids. CDR3 nucleotide sequence: TGCAGTGCTAATCGTTTTGGGTATGGGGAAGCTTTCTTT. Protein: CSANRFGYGEAFF.

A few counts support this clonotype. The chain has TRBV12-3 or TRBV12-4 and TRBJ2-3, with a weak D call TRBD1 (5 bases). This CDR3 contains 15 residues. V was cut by 5 bases and J by 2 bases, with 14 bases left in between. As DNA, the CDR3 is TGTGCCAGCAGTCCCCAGACAGACCACACAGATACGCAGTATTTT. The encoded protein is CASSPQTDHTDTQYF.

This clonotype was counted many times. The CDR3 here is CSVGMSSGNTIYF. DNA of the CDR3: TGCAGTGTCGGGATGAGCTCTGGAAACACCATATATTTT. The chain joins TRBV20-1 to TRBJ1-3, with no clear D. Germline V gene data show CDR1 as DFQATT and CDR2 as SNEGSKA (reference sequence). Trimming left V 7 bases short and J 0 bases short, with 10 bases between. CDR3 size: 13 residues.

This clonotype was recorded a few times. This rearrangement joins TRBV7-2 to TRBJ1-1, with a tentative D call TRBD1 (6 bases). The germline V gene encodes CDR1 SGHTA and CDR2 FQGNSA. Trimming removed 0 bases from V and 4 bases from J, with 12 bases in between. CDR3 size: 15 residues. Written as DNA, the CDR3 is TGTGCCAGCAGCTTAGCCCCACAGGGCGGCACTGAAGCTTTCTTT. It is translated as CASSLAPQGGTEAFF.

V and J are TRBV5-1 and TRBJ2-3; 8 bases align to TRBD1. Germline V CDR1 and CDR2: SGHRS, YFSETQ. The CDR3 sequence is 17 residues long. The J segment lost 8 bases and the V segment lost 0 bases, leaving 14 bases of the junction unmatched. The CDR3 is CASSLAQTGGLRGTQYF. CDR3 coding DNA: TGCGCCAGCAGCTTGGCCCAAACAGGGGGTCTCAGGGGTACGCAGTATTTT.

This clonotype came up many times. The rearrangement links TRBV7-2 to TRBJ1-5; possibly TRBD1 for D (6 bases). The CDR3 consists of 13 residues. Germline CDR1 is SGHTA and CDR2 is FQGNSA. V dropped 2 bases and J dropped 6 bases, with 8 bases sitting between them. The CDR3: CASSLNRAQPQHF. The CDR3 nucleotides are TGTGCCAGCAGCTTAAACAGGGCTCAGCCCCAGCATTTT.

This clonotype was picked up many times. The chain recombines TRBV29-1 with TRBJ2-1; the match to TRBD2 covers 8 bases. CDR1 is SQVTM, CDR2 ANQGSEA, per germline. CDR3 length: 14 residues. V lost 6 bases to trimming and J lost 6 bases; unmatched junction nucleotides: 10. The CDR3 coding sequence is TGCAGCGTGGGGCAAGCGGGGGTCGTCAATGAGCAGTTCTTC. Protein product: CSVGQAGVVNEQFF.

V is TRBV20-1 and J is TRBJ2-3, with D perhaps matching TRBD1 or TRBD2 (6 bases each). V was clipped by 5 bases and J by 0 bases, with 18 bases between them. Germline CDR1 DFQATT, CDR2 SNEGSKA (reference sequence). CDR3 length equals 16 residues. For the CDR3, the DNA is TGCAGTGCTGGGGGGCTTGGACAGACTAGCACAGATACGCAGTATTTT. Amino acids: CSAGGLGQTSTDTQYF.

A few counts support this clonotype. This chain links TRBV24-1 with TRBJ2-1, with D possibly TRBD2 on 7 matching bases. Per the germline V gene, CDR1 is KGHDR and CDR2 is SFDVKD. V shed 5 bases and J shed 8 bases, with 15 bases lying between them. The CDR3 sequence is 14 residues long. The CDR3 coding sequence is TGTGCCACCAGTGTCGGGGGGCCGATCGATGAGCAGTTCTTC. Translating gives CATSVGGPIDEQFF.

The J gene is TRBJ2-1, the V gene TRBV5-6, with TRBD1 matching over 7 bases. Unmatched junction bases numbered 11, after V lost 4 bases and J lost 7 bases. Germline assignment: CDR1 SGHDT and CDR2 YYEEEE. This CDR3 has 15 residues. Here the CDR3 reads CASSGGTGEYNEQFF. CDR3 sequence (DNA): TGTGCCAGCAGCGGGGGAACAGGGGAGTATAATGAGCAGTTCTTC.

A word on this clonotype: Since no conserved phenylalanine or tryptophan closes the CDR3, a read error is the likely cause. The chain recombines TRBV20-1 with TRBJ2-1; D possibly corresponds to TRBD2 (5 bases). Germline assignment: CDR1 DFQATT and CDR2 SNEGSKA (reference sequence). The CDR3 covers 18 residues. Deletions cut 2 bases from V and 2 bases from J, with 22 bases between. CDR3 nucleotides: TGCAGTGCTAGACGGGATGGATCTACGGGATCAACCTACAATGAGCAGTTCTTG. Translating gives CSARRDGSTGSTYNEQFL.